These T cell receptor beta chains were read from a single sample in a study of CD8 T cells in Susac syndrome. TCRdb independently ran MiXCR on the immunoSEQ multiplex PCR reads; one entry per CDR3 protein. The sample has approximately 160,000 distinct CDR3 sequences, 92% seen once. Sequencing was performed on CD4+ T cells from PBMCs. The receptors come from a human donor in good health. Each CDR3 is given with its conserved first and last residue. A D gene is named only where the DNA matches it firmly. Expanded clones get a size class; other rows say once, few or many, or leave the size out.

v_call: TRBV29-1
j_call: TRBJ2-3
clone_size: .
d_call: .
cdr3_aa: CSVFGHTDTQYF
cdr3_nt: TGCAGCGTTTTTGGCCACACAGATACGCAGTATTTT

v_call: TRBV20-1
j_call: TRBJ1-2
clone_size: once
d_call: .
cdr3_aa: CSATGQGPYGYTF
cdr3_nt: TGCAGTGCCACGGGGCAGGGACCCTATGGCTACACCTTC

v_call: TRBV3-1
j_call: TRBJ2-1
clone_size: .
d_call: TRBD1
cdr3_aa: CASSHPGQGAAGPYNEQFF
cdr3_nt: TGTGCCAGCAGCCATCCGGGACAGGGAGCTGCGGGGCCCTACAATGAGCAGTTCTTC

v_call: TRBV10-3
j_call: TRBJ2-1
clone_size: .
d_call: TRBD1
cdr3_aa: CAISVTGHNEQFF
cdr3_nt: TGTGCCATCAGTGTGACAGGGCACAATGAGCAGTTCTTC

v_call: TRBV4-1
j_call: TRBJ2-3
clone_size: .
d_call: .
cdr3_aa: CASSRRTPSTDTQYF
cdr3_nt: TGCGCCAGCAGCCGTCGCACACCTAGCACAGATACGCAGTATTTT

v_call: TRBV2
j_call: TRBJ2-6
clone_size: .
d_call: .
cdr3_aa: CASSPPGIGANVLTF
cdr3_nt: TGTGCCAGCAGTCCCCCAGGGATAGGGGCCAACGTCCTGACTTTC

v_call: TRBV7-2
j_call: TRBJ1-1
clone_size: .
d_call: .
cdr3_aa: CATKGTGQNTEAFF
cdr3_nt: TGTGCCACCAAGGGTACAGGGCAAAACACTGAAGCTTTCTTT

v_call: TRBV7-2
j_call: TRBJ2-2
clone_size: .
d_call: .
cdr3_aa: CASSLDGTYPTGELFF
cdr3_nt: TGTGCCAGCAGCTTAGACGGGACTTACCCCACCGGGGAGCTGTTTTTT

v_call: TRBV29-1
j_call: TRBJ2-7
clone_size: .
d_call: TRBD1
cdr3_aa: CSVVRDRDTYEQYF
cdr3_nt: TGCAGCGTTGTGCGTGACAGGGATACCTACGAGCAGTACTTC

v_call: TRBV20-1
j_call: TRBJ2-1
clone_size: .
d_call: TRBD1
cdr3_aa: CSASKGQGTGEQFF
cdr3_nt: TGCAGTGCTAGCAAGGGACAGGGTACGGGTGAGCAGTTCTTC

v_call: TRBV28
j_call: TRBJ2-5
clone_size: .
d_call: .
cdr3_aa: CASSLGGRYQETQYF
cdr3_nt: TGTGCCAGCAGTTTGGGTGGACGGTACCAAGAGACCCAGTACTTC

v_call: TRBV20-1
j_call: TRBJ2-3
clone_size: once
d_call: TRBD1
cdr3_aa: CSARATGGMSTDTQYF
cdr3_nt: TGCAGTGCTAGAGCTACAGGGGGGATGAGCACAGATACGCAGTATTTT

v_call: TRBV6-2/TRBV6-3
j_call: TRBJ2-7
clone_size: .
d_call: .
cdr3_aa: CASTGGGPSYEQYF
cdr3_nt: TGTGCCAGCACCGGCGGCGGACCCTCCTACGAGCAGTACTTC

v_call: TRBV20-1
j_call: TRBJ1-6
clone_size: .
d_call: .
cdr3_aa: CSARGQTSYNSPLHF
cdr3_nt: TGCAGTGCTAGGGGGCAGACCTCCTATAATTCACCCCTCCACTTT

v_call: TRBV5-1
j_call: TRBJ1-6
clone_size: .
d_call: TRBD1
cdr3_aa: CASSLTGDTGDSPLHF
cdr3_nt: TGCGCCAGCAGCTTGACAGGGGACACGGGGGATTCACCCCTCCACTTT

v_call: TRBV7-2
j_call: TRBJ2-5
clone_size: .
d_call: TRBD1
cdr3_aa: CASTTGQQETQYF
cdr3_nt: TGTGCCAGCACCACGGGACAGCAAGAGACCCAGTACTTC

v_call: TRBV29-1
j_call: TRBJ2-7
clone_size: .
d_call: .
cdr3_aa: CSVAQGSHEQYF
cdr3_nt: TGCAGCGTTGCCCAGGGGAGTCACGAGCAGTACTTC

v_call: TRBV24-1
j_call: TRBJ2-5
clone_size: .
d_call: .
cdr3_aa: CATSDRRPQETQYF
cdr3_nt: TGTGCCACCAGTGACCGCCGTCCTCAAGAGACCCAGTACTTC

v_call: TRBV4-3
j_call: TRBJ2-1
clone_size: .
d_call: TRBD1
cdr3_aa: CASSQYPGTGGAYNEQFF
cdr3_nt: TGCGCCAGCAGCCAGTACCCCGGGACAGGGGGCGCCTACAATGAGCAGTTCTTC

v_call: TRBV19
j_call: TRBJ2-1
clone_size: .
d_call: TRBD1
cdr3_aa: CASSDSGTAYNEQFF
cdr3_nt: TGTGCCAGTAGTGATTCCGGGACAGCTTACAATGAGCAGTTCTTC

v_call: TRBV20-1
j_call: TRBJ2-5
clone_size: .
d_call: TRBD1
cdr3_aa: CSAQDRGQETQYF
cdr3_nt: TGCAGTGCTCAAGACAGGGGCCAAGAGACCCAGTACTTC

v_call: TRBV6-1
j_call: TRBJ2-5
clone_size: .
d_call: TRBD1
cdr3_aa: CASSPFAGGTQYF
cdr3_nt: TGTGCCAGCAGCCCATTTGCAGGGGGGACCCAGTACTTC

v_call: TRBV5-1
j_call: TRBJ1-2
clone_size: .
d_call: .
cdr3_aa: CASSLDWGHGYTF
cdr3_nt: TGCGCCAGCAGCCTGGACTGGGGCCATGGCTACACCTTC

v_call: TRBV5-1
j_call: TRBJ2-3
clone_size: .
d_call: TRBD2
cdr3_aa: CASSPPRSGSGDTQYF
cdr3_nt: TGCGCCAGCAGCCCTCCGCGTAGCGGGAGTGGGGATACGCAGTATTTT

v_call: TRBV6-1
j_call: TRBJ2-1
clone_size: .
d_call: TRBD2
cdr3_aa: CASSEYWGLAGGGSNEQFF
cdr3_nt: TGTGCCAGCAGTGAATATTGGGGACTAGCGGGAGGTGGGTCCAATGAGCAGTTCTTC

v_call: TRBV12-3/TRBV12-4
j_call: TRBJ2-2
clone_size: .
d_call: .
cdr3_aa: CASSLGTSGGELFF
cdr3_nt: TGTGCCAGCAGTTTAGGGACATCGGGCGGGGAGCTGTTTTTT

v_call: TRBV5-1
j_call: TRBJ2-5
clone_size: .
d_call: .
cdr3_aa: CASRVDSWKETQYF
cdr3_nt: TGCGCCAGCCGAGTTGACAGCTGGAAAGAGACCCAGTACTTC

v_call: TRBV2
j_call: TRBJ2-1
clone_size: once
d_call: TRBD2
cdr3_aa: CASSIRPDASGVFF
cdr3_nt: TGTGCCAGCAGTATCCGGCCGGACGCTAGCGGGGTGTTCTTC

v_call: TRBV2
j_call: TRBJ2-3
clone_size: .
d_call: .
cdr3_aa: CASSEVSGTQYF
cdr3_nt: TGTGCCAGCAGTGAAGTGTCGGGTACGCAGTATTTT

v_call: TRBV28
j_call: TRBJ2-3
clone_size: .
d_call: .
cdr3_aa: CASSPRRAPDTQYF
cdr3_nt: TGTGCCAGCAGCCCCCGAAGGGCCCCAGATACGCAGTATTTT

v_call: TRBV20-1
j_call: TRBJ1-1
clone_size: .
d_call: TRBD1
cdr3_aa: CIVQGAPRNTEAFF
cdr3_nt: TGCATCGTACAGGGGGCCCCTCGGAACACTGAAGCTTTCTTT

v_call: TRBV5-1
j_call: TRBJ2-1
clone_size: .
d_call: .
cdr3_aa: CASSMDWEDEQFF
cdr3_nt: TGCGCCAGCAGCATGGACTGGGAGGATGAGCAGTTCTTC

v_call: TRBV5-1
j_call: TRBJ1-2
clone_size: .
d_call: .
cdr3_aa: CASSFNQNYGYTF
cdr3_nt: TGCGCCAGCAGCTTCAATCAGAACTATGGCTACACCTTC

v_call: TRBV20-1
j_call: TRBJ2-7
clone_size: .
d_call: .
cdr3_aa: CSARVAETYEQYF
cdr3_nt: TGCAGTGCTAGAGTAGCAGAGACCTACGAGCAGTACTTC

v_call: TRBV3-1
j_call: TRBJ2-3
clone_size: once
d_call: TRBD2
cdr3_aa: CASSPIRLAGGRTDTQYF
cdr3_nt: TGTGCCAGCAGCCCCATCCGATTAGCGGGAGGCCGCACAGATACGCAGTATTTT

v_call: TRBV12-3/TRBV12-4
j_call: TRBJ1-1
clone_size: .
d_call: .
cdr3_aa: CASRHSPPNTEAFF
cdr3_nt: TGTGCCAGCCGACACAGCCCACCGAACACTGAAGCTTTCTTT

v_call: TRBV19
j_call: TRBJ2-7
clone_size: .
d_call: TRBD1
cdr3_aa: CASSIGQEYEQYF
cdr3_nt: TGTGCCAGTAGTATTGGACAGGAATACGAGCAGTACTTC

v_call: TRBV5-4
j_call: TRBJ2-7
clone_size: .
d_call: TRBD2
cdr3_aa: CASSPTRTSGPEQYF
cdr3_nt: TGTGCCAGCAGCCCTACAAGGACTAGCGGGCCCGAGCAGTACTTC

v_call: TRBV19
j_call: TRBJ1-1
clone_size: .
d_call: .
cdr3_aa: CASSKGDTEAFF
cdr3_nt: TGTGCCAGTAGTAAGGGAGATACTGAAGCTTTCTTT

v_call: TRBV7-9
j_call: TRBJ1-2
clone_size: .
d_call: .
cdr3_aa: CASSLVGGYYGYTF
cdr3_nt: TGTGCCAGCAGCTTAGTGGGAGGATACTATGGCTACACCTTC

v_call: TRBV29-1
j_call: TRBJ2-3
clone_size: .
d_call: .
cdr3_aa: CSVPGGGTASTDTQYF
cdr3_nt: TGCAGCGTCCCCGGGGGCGGGACGGCAAGCACAGATACGCAGTATTTT

v_call: TRBV18
j_call: TRBJ2-7
clone_size: .
d_call: .
cdr3_aa: CASSPSAGPKVEQYF
cdr3_nt: TGTGCCAGCTCACCTTCGGCAGGGCCGAAAGTCGAGCAGTACTTC

v_call: TRBV23-1
j_call: TRBJ2-6
clone_size: .
d_call: .
cdr3_aa: CAPGRGTHSGANVLTF
cdr3_nt: TGCGCCCCCGGGCGGGGTACACACTCTGGGGCCAACGTCCTGACTTTC